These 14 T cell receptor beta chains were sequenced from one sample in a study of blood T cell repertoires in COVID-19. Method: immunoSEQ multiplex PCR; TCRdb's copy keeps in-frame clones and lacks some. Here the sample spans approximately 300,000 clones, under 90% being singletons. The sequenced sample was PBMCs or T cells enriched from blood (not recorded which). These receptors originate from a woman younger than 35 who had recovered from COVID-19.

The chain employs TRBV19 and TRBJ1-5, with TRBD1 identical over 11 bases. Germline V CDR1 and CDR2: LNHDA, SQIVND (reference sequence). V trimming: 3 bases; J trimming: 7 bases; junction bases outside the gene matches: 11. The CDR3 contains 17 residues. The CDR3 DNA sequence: TGTGCCAGTAGTATCAGTCGGACAGGGGGCTCGGACCAGCCCCAGCATTTT. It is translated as CASSISRTGGSDQPQHF.

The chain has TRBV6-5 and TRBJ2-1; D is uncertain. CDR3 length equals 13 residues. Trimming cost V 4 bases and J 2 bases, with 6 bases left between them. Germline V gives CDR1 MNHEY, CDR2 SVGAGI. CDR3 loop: CASSFTTYNEQFF. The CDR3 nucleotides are TGTGCCAGCAGTTTCACAACCTACAATGAGCAGTTCTTC.

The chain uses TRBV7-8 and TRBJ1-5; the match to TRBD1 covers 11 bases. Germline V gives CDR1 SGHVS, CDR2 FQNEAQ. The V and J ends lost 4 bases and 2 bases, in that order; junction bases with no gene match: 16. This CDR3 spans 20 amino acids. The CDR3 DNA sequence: TGTGCCAGCAGCTGGTTACGGACAGGGGGCGCGGATCGGGGCAATCAGCCCCAGCATTTT. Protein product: CASSWLRTGGADRGNQPQHF.

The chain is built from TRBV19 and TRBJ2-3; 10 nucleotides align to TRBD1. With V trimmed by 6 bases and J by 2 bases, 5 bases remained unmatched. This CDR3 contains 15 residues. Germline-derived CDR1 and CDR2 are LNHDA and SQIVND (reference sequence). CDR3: CASRGDRGLTDTQYF. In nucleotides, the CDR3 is TGTGCCAGTAGGGGGGACAGGGGTCTCACAGATACGCAGTATTTT.

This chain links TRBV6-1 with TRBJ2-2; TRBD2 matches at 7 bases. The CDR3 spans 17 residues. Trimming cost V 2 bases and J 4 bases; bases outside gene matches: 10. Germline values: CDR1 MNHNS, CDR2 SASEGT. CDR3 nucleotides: TGTGCCAGCAGTGAATACCCCCTAGCGGAAATCACCGGGGAGCTGTTTTTT. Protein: CASSEYPLAEITGELFF.

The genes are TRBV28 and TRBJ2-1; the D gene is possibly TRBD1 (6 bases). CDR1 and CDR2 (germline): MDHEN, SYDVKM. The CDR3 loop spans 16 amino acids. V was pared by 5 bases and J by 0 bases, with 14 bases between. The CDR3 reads CASSGSRGFSYNEQFF. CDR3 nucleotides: TGTGCCAGCAGTGGAAGCAGGGGATTCTCCTACAATGAGCAGTTCTTC.

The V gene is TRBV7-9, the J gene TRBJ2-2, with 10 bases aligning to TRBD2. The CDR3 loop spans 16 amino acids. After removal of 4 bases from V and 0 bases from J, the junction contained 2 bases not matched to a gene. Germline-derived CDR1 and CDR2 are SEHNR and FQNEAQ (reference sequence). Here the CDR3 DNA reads TGTGCCAGCAGCTCCCTAGCGGGAGCGAACACCGGGGAGCTGTTTTTT. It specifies CASSSLAGANTGELFF.

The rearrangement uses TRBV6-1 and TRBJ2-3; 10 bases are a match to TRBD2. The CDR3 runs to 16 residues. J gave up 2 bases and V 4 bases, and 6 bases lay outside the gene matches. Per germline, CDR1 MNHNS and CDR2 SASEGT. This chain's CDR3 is CASSAWTSGLTDTQYF. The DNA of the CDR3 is TGTGCCAGCAGTGCCTGGACTAGCGGTCTCACAGATACGCAGTATTTT.

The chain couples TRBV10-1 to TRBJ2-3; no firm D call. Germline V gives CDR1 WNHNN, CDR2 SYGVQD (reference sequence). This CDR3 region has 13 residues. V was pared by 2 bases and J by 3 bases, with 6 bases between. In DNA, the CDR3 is TGCGCCAGCAGTGAGGGGCTAACAGATACGCAGTATTTT. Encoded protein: CASSEGLTDTQYF.

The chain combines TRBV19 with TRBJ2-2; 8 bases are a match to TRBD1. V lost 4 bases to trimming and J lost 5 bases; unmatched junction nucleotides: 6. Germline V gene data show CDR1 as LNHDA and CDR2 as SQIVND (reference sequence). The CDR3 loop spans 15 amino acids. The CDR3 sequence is CASSTDRVGTGELFF. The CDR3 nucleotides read TGTGCCAGTAGTACGGACAGGGTGGGGACCGGGGAGCTGTTTTTT.

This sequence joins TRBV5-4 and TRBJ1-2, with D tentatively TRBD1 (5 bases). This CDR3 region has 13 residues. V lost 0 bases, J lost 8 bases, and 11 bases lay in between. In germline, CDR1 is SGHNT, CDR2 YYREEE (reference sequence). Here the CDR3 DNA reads TGTGCCAGCAGCTTGGAACAGGTTGGCGGCTACACCTTC. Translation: CASSLEQVGGYTF.

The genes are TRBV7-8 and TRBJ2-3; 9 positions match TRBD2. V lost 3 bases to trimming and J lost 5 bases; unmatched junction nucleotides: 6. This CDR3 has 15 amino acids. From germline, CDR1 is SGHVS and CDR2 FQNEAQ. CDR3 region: CASSLLAGEGDTQYF. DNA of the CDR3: TGTGCCAGCAGCTTGTTAGCGGGGGAAGGAGATACGCAGTATTTT.

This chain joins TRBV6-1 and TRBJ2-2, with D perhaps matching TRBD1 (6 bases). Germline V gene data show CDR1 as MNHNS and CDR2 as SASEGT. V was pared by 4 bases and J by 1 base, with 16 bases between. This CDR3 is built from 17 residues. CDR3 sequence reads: CASSGRGRGRNTGELFF. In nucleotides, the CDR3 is TGTGCCAGCAGTGGAAGGGGCAGGGGACGGAACACCGGGGAGCTGTTTTTT.

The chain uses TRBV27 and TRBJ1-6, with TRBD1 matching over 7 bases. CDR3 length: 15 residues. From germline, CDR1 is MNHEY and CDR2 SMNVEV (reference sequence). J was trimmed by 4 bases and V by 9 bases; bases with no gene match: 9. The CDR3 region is CASIDRVGYNSPLHF. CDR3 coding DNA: TGTGCCAGTATAGACAGGGTCGGGTATAATTCACCCCTCCACTTT.